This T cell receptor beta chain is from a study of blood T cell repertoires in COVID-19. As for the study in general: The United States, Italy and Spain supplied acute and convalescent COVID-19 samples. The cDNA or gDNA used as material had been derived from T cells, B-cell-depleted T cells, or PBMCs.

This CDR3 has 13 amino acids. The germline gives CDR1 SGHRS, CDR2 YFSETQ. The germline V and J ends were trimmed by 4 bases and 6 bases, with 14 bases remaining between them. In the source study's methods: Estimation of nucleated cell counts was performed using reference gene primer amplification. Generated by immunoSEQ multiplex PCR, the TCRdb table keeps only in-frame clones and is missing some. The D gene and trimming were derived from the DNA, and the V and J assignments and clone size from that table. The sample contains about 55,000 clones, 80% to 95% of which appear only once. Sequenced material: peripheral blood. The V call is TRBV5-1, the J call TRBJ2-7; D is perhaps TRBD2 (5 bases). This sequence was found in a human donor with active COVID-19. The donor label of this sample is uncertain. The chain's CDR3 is CASSQTPGLEQYV. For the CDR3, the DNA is TGCGCCAGCAGCCAAACCCCAGGACTCGAGCAGTACGTC.